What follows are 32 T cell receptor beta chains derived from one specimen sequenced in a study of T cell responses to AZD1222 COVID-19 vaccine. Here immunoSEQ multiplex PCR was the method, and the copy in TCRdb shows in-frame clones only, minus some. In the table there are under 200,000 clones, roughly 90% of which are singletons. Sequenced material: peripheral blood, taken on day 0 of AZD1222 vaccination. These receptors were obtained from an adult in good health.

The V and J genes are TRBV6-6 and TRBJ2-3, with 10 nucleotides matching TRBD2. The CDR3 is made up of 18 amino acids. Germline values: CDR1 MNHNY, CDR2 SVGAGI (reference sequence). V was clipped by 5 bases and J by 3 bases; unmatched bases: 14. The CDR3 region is CASSPRPGLATGTDTQYF. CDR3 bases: TGTGCCAGCAGTCCCCGTCCGGGACTAGCGACGGGAACAGATACGCAGTATTTT.

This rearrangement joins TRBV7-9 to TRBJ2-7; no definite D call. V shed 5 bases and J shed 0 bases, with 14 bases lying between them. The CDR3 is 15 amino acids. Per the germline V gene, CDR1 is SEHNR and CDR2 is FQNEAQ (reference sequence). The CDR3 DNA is TGTGCCAGCAGCCCTAAGGCCCGGAACTCCTACGAGCAGTACTTC. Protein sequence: CASSPKARNSYEQYF.

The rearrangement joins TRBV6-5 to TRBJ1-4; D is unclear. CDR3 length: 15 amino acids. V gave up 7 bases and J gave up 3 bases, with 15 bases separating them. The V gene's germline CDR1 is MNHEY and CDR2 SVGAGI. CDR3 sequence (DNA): TGTGCCAGCAAAATTATCGGCAGCGCTAATGAAAAACTGTTTTTT. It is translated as CASKIIGSANEKLFF.

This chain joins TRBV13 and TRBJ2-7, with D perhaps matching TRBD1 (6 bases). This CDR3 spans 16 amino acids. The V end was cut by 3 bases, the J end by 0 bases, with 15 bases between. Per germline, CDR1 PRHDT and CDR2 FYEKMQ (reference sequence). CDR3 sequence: CASSFKRQDNSYEQYF. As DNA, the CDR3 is TGTGCCAGCAGCTTCAAAAGACAGGATAACTCCTACGAGCAGTACTTC.

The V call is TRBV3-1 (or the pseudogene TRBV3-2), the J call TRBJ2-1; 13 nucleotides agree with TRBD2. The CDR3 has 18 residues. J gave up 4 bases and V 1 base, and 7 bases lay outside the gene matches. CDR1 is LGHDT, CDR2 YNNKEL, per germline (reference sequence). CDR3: CASSQVTSGGAGYNEQFF. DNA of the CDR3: TGTGCCAGCAGCCAAGTAACTAGCGGGGGGGCGGGATACAATGAGCAGTTCTTC.

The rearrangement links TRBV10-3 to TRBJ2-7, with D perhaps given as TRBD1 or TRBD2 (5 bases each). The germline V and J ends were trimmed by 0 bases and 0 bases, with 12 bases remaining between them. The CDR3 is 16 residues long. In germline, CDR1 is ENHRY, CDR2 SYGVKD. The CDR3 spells CAISESRTGTSYEQYF. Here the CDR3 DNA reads TGTGCCATCAGTGAGTCGCGAACCGGGACCTCCTACGAGCAGTACTTC.

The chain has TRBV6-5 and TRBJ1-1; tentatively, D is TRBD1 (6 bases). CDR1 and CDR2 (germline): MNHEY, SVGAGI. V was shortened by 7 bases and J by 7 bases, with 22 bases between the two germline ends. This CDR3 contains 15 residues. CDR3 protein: CASKVTGYEQGEAFF. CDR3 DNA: TGTGCCAGCAAAGTTACAGGGTATGAACAAGGTGAAGCTTTCTTT.

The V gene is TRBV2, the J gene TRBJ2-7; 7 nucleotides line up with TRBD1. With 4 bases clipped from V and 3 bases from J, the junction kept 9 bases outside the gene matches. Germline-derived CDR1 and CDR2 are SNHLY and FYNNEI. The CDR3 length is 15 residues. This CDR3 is CASSVLTGQIYEQYF. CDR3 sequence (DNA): TGTGCCAGCAGTGTACTGACAGGGCAGATCTACGAGCAGTACTTC.

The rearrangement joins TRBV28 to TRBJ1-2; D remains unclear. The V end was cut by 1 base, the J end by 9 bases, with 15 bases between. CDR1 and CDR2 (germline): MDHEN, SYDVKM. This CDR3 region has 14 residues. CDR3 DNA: TGTGCCAGCAGTTTATCCGGCGAGGGATTGAGCTACACCTTC. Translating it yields CASSLSGEGLSYTF.

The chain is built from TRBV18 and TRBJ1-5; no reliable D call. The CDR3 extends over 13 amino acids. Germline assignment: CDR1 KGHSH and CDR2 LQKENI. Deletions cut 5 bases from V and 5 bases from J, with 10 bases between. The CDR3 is CASSTSRDQPQHF. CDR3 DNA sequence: TGTGCCAGCTCAACCTCTAGGGATCAGCCCCAGCATTTT.

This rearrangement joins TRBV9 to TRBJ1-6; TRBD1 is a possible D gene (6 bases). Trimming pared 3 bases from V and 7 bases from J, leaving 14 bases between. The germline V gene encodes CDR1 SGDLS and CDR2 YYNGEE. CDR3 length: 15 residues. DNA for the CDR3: TGTGCCAGCAGCGAGCTACAGGGTTGGAATTCACCCCTCCACTTT. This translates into CASSELQGWNSPLHF.

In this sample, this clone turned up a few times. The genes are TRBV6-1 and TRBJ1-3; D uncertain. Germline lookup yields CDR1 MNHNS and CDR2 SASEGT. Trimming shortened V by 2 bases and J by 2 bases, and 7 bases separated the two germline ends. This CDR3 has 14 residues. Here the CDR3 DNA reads TGTGCCAGCAGTGAACAGTTCCCTGGAAACACCATATATTTT. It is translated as CASSEQFPGNTIYF.

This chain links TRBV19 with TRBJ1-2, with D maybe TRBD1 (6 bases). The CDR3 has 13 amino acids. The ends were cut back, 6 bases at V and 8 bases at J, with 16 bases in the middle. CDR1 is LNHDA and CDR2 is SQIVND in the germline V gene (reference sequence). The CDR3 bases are TGTGCCAGTAGCTCGCGGGGGCGCAGGGGCTACACCTTC. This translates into CASSSRGRRGYTF.

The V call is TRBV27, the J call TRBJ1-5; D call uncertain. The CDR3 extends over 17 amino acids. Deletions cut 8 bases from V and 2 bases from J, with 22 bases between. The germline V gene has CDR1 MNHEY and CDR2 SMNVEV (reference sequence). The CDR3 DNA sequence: TGTGCCAGCCGACCTAACCCCATCCAATTGGGCAATCAGCCCCAGCATTTT. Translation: CASRPNPIQLGNQPQHF.

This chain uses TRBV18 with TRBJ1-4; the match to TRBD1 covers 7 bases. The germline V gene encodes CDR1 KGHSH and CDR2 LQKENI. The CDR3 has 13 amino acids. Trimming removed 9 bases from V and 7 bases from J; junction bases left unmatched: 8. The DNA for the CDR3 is TGTGCCAGTCGTGGGACAGAGGGTGAAAAACTGTTTTTT. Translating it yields CASRGTEGEKLFF.

The CDR3 sequence: CASSRFGTEAFF. The CDR3, as DNA: TGTGCCAGCAGCCGCTTTGGGACTGAAGCTTTCTTT. The chain is built from TRBV6-2 or TRBV6-3 and TRBJ1-1; D gene ambiguous. The V end lost 6 bases, the J end lost 5 bases, and 10 bases lay between the germline ends. The CDR3 totals 12 residues. The germline gives CDR1 MNHEY, CDR2 SVGEGT.

The DNA for the CDR3 is TGCAGCGCTGGCCCCCGGGACAGCGTCCAAGAGACCCAGTACTTC. Residues: CSAGPRDSVQETQYF. The chain has TRBV29-1 and TRBJ2-5; 7 positions agree with TRBD1. J gave up 1 base and V 7 bases, and 12 bases lay outside the gene matches. In germline, CDR1 is SQVTM, CDR2 ANQGSEA. The CDR3 is 15 amino acids.

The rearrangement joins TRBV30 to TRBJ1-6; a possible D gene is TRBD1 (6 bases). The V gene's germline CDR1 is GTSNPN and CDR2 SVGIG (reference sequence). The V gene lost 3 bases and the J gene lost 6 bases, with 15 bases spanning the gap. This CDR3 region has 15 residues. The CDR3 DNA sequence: TGTGCCTGGAGCGCAGGGGATTTGAGTAATTCACCCCTCCACTTT. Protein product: CAWSAGDLSNSPLHF.

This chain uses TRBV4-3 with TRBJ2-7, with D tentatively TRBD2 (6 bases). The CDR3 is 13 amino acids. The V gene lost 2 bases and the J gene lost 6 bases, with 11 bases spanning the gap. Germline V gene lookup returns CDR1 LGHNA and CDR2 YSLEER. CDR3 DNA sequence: TGCGCCAGCAGCCAAAGGAGGGGCAGCGAGCAGTACTTC. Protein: CASSQRRGSEQYF.

The CDR3 DNA is TGTGCCAGCAGCCCGCGAAGGACAGGGGGAAACACCATATATTTT. Translated, it gives CASSPRRTGGNTIYF. The chain couples TRBV3-1 (or the pseudogene TRBV3-2) to TRBJ1-3; 8 bases fit TRBD1. Trimming took 4 bases from V and 4 from J; bases not matched to a gene: 6. The CDR3 runs 15 residues. From germline, CDR1 is LGHDT and CDR2 YNNKEL (reference sequence).

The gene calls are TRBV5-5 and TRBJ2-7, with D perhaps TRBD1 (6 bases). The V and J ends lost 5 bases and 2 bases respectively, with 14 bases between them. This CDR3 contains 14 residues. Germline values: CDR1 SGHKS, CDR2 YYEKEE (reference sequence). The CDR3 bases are TGTGCCAGCAGACCCCAGGGGTTTACCTACGAGCAGTACTTC. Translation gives CASRPQGFTYEQYF. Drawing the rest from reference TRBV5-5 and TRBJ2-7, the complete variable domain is DAGVTQSPTHLIKTRGQQVTLRCSPISGHKSVSWYQQVLGQGPQFIFQYYEKEERGRGNFPDRFSARQFPNYSSELNVNALLLGDSALYLCASRPQGFTYEQYFGPGTRLTVT.

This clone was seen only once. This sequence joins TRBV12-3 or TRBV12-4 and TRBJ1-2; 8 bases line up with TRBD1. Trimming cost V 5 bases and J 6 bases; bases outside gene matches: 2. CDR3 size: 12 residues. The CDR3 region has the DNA TGTGCCAGCAGTCAGACAGGGGATGGCTACACCTTC. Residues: CASSQTGDGYTF.

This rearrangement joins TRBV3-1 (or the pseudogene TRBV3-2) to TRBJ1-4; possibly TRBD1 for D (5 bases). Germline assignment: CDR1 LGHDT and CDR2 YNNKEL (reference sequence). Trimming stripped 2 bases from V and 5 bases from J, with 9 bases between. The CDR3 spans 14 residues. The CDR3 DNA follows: TGTGCCAGCAGCCAACGGGACGTAAATGAAAAACTGTTTTTT. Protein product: CASSQRDVNEKLFF.

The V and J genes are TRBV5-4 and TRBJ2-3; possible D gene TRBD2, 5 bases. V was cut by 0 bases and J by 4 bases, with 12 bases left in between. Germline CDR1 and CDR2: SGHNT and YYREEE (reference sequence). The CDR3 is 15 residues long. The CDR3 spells CASSLESGRADTQYF. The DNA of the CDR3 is TGTGCCAGCAGCTTGGAGTCCGGGCGGGCAGATACGCAGTATTTT. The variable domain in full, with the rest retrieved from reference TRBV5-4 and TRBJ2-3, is ETGVTQSPTHLIKTRGQQVTLRCSSQSGHNTVSWYQQALGQGPQFIFQYYREEENGRGNFPPRFSGLQFPNYSSELNVNALELDDSALYLCASSLESGRADTQYFGPGTRLTVL.

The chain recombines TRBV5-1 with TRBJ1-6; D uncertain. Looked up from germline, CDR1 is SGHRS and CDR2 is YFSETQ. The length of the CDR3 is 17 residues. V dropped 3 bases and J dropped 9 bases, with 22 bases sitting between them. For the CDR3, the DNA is TGCGCCAGCAGCTCCGGCGGCAGTGGCGGGAGTAGTTCACCCCTCCACTTT. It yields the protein CASSSGGSGGSSSPLHF.

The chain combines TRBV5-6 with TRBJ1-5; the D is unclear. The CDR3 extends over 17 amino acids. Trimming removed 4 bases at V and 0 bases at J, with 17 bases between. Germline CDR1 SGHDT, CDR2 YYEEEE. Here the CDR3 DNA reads TGTGCCAGCAGCCCCCAGGTGGGAGAAAATAGCAATCAGCCCCAGCATTTT. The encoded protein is CASSPQVGENSNQPQHF.

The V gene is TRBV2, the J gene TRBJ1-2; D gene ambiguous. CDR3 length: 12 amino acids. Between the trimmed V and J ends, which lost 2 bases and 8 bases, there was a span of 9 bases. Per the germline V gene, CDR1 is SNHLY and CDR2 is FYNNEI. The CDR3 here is CASSENTVGYTF. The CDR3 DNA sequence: TGTGCCAGCAGTGAAAATACGGTCGGCTACACCTTC. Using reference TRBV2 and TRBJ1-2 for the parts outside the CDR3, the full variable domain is EPEVTQTPSHQVTQMGQEVILRCVPISNHLYFYWYRQILGQKVEFLVSFYNNEISEKSEIFDDQFSVERPDGSNFTLKIRSTKLEDSAMYFCASSENTVGYTFGSGTRLTVV.

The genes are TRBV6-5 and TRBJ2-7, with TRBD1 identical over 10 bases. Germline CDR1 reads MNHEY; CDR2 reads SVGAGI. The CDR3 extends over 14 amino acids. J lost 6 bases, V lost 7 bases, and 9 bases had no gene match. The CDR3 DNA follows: TGTGCCAGCAACGACAGGGGGCCCATCTCCGAGCAGTACTTC. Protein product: CASNDRGPISEQYF.

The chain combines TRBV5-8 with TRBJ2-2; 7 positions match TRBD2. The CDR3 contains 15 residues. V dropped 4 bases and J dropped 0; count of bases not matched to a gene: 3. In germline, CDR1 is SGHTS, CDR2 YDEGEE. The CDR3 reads CASSPGRANTGELFF. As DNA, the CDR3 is TGTGCCAGCAGCCCGGGGAGGGCGAACACCGGGGAGCTGTTTTTT. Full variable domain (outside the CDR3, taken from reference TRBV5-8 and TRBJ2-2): EAGVTQSPTHLIKTRGQQATLRCSPISGHTSVYWYQQALGLGLQFLLWYDEGEERNRGNFPPRFSGRQFPNYSSELNVNALELEDSALYLCASSPGRANTGELFFGEGSRLTVL.

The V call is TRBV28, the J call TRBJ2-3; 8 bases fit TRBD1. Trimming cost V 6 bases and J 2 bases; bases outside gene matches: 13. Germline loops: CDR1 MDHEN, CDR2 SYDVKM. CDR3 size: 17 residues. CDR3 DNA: TGTGCCAGCAGACCCTCCTTCGGGACAGGCTTCACAGATACGCAGTATTTT. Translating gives CASRPSFGTGFTDTQYF.

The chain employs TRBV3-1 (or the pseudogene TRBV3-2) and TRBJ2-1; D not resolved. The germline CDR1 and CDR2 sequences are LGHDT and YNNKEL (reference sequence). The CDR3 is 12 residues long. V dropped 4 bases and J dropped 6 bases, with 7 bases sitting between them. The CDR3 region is CASSPQRNEQFF. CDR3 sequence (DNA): TGTGCCAGCAGCCCGCAACGCAATGAGCAGTTCTTC.

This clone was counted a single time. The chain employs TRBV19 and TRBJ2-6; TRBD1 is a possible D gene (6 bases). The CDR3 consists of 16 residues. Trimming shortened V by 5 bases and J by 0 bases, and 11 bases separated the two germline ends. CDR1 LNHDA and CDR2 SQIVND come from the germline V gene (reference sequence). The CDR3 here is CASSAGQFSGANVLTF. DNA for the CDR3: TGTGCCAGTAGTGCCGGACAGTTCTCTGGGGCCAACGTCCTGACTTTC.